The present entry profiles one T cell receptor (beta chain) with its context. What antigen it recognizes has not been identified. The record has no base qualities; no much larger clone is one base away. In Seattle, one collaborating source enrolled patients while the infection was active and tracked those patients longitudinally over the course of disease. Each collaborating institution followed its own protocols to collect whole blood in K2EDTA tubes. For TCRbeta analysis, collaborators shipped samples as frozen whole blood, isolated PBMCs, or DNA extracted from either of those sample types. These data belong to a study of blood T cell repertoires in COVID-19 (dated by TCRdb to about 2020). Broadly, across the study: The collaborator samples originated in the United States, Italy and Spain and spanned the acute and convalescent phases of COVID-19. Where available, HLA class I and class II types were taken from metadata supplied by the sample provider and were not determined by assay-based typing. Sample metadata almost always included a de-identified subject ID, COVID-19 status, age in years and sex. The repertoires were released in a freely available public database meant as a resource for research on the immune response to SARS-CoV-2. The material from the prospective study consisted of cDNA or gDNA derived from T cells, B-cell-depleted T cells, or PBMCs. The dataset comprised deeply sampled blood TCRbeta repertoires from subjects exposed to, actively infected with, or recovered from COVID-19. Samples came from the ongoing ImmuneRACE study (first 160 participants) plus 1,254 subjects from 6 global collaborators. Study-wide conclusions, independent of this receptor: The quantity of clinical and demographic metadata differed by source and by participant and was supplied without curation.

From cysteine to phenylalanine, the CDR3 is 14 amino acids long. Only the CDR3 DNA is retained, 42 bases long and in frame from the first base. Trimming takes 8 bases off V and 2 bases off J; junction bases not matched to a gene: 4. As encoded in the germline V gene, CDR1 is SNHLY while CDR2 is FYNNEI. TCRbeta CDR3 regions were amplified from genomic DNA using the immunoSEQ Assay, a bias-controlled multiplex PCR. The study's processing was this. The number of nucleated cells in each sample was estimated by amplification of reference gene primers within the assay. Sequence reads were collapsed and filtered to measure the absolute abundance of every unique TCRbeta CDR3 rearrangement. Productive Simpson clonality was computed per sample as the square root of Simpson's diversity index over productive rearrangements. TCRdb stores this immuneACCESS table with in-frame sequences only. Part of the clones is absent; in the studies checked, under half of the shortfall reflects unresolved V genes, and no reason is known for the rest. Clone size and V and J calls were adopted from that table, with D and trimming inferred from the DNA. The sample table shows about 200,000 clones, and around nine tenths are seen once. The top ten constitute about 0.8% of the sample.

The source of this sequence is a man in his 60s with COVID-19, enrolled during active disease. The V and J genes are TRBV2 and TRBJ2-3; 10 bases in the middle match TRBD1. Sequenced sample: peripheral blood. The nucleotide sequence is given as TGTGCCAGCTCGGGACAGGGGAACACAGATACGCAGTATTTT. This sequence encodes CASSGQGNTDTQYF.